The 23 T cell receptor beta chains listed next were all sequenced from one sample in a study of cytomegalovirus exposure and HLA in healthy donors (TCRdb year 2017). Receptor libraries were prepared by the immunoSEQ multiplex PCR assay. The multiplex PCR relied on a mix of 60 forward primers for TCR Vbeta segments and 13 reverse primers for TCR Jbeta segments. TCRdb stores this immuneACCESS table with in-frame sequences only. Part of the clones is absent; in the studies checked, under half of the shortfall reflects unresolved V genes, and no reason is known for the rest. The sample has around 150,000 clones on record, about 82% of them singletons. Of the sample, around 7.7% is held by the ten largest clones. Sequencing was done on a sample of PBMCs. These receptor sequences come from a woman under 40 in good health and CMV-seropositive.

The chain has TRBV27 and TRBJ2-5, with D possibly TRBD2 on 6 matching bases. This CDR3 region has 13 residues. V lost 8 bases and J 3 bases, leaving 13 bases between the germline ends. The germline V gene encodes CDR1 MNHEY and CDR2 SMNVEV (reference sequence). Here the CDR3 reads CASSPDYEETQYF. The DNA for the CDR3 is TGTGCCAGCTCGCCGGACTATGAAGAGACCCAGTACTTC.

In its sample, this clone was seen once. Germline and junction disagree at one end, which may indicate a read error. V is TRBV2 and J is TRBJ1-4; no definite D call. The germline gives CDR1 SNHLY, CDR2 FYNNEI. CDR3 length: 12 amino acids. CDR3 region: CASSEIGQLRRF. The CDR3 DNA reads as TGTGCCAGCAGTGAAATCGGGCAGCTTAGGAGGTTT.

This clone appeared once. The chain couples TRBV6-1 to TRBJ2-7; tentatively, D is TRBD1 (6 bases). The germline gives CDR1 MNHNS, CDR2 SASEGT. The CDR3 runs to 14 residues. Trimming removed 3 bases from V and 5 bases from J, with 14 bases in between. The CDR3: CASSDWGRGNEQYF. DNA for the CDR3: TGTGCCAGCAGTGATTGGGGCAGGGGAAACGAGCAGTACTTC.

The chain has TRBV30 and TRBJ2-7; D is uncertain. Deletions cut 5 bases from V and 2 bases from J, with 22 bases between. The CDR3 extends over 16 amino acids. From germline, CDR1 is GTSNPN and CDR2 SVGIG (reference sequence). Written as DNA, the CDR3 is TGTGCCTGGGCCCCTGGGTACAGTAGTTCTGCCTACGAGCAGTACTTC. Its translation is CAWAPGYSSSAYEQYF.

The chain is built from TRBV6-1 and TRBJ2-7; no firm D call. This CDR3 has 14 residues. The germline V gene has CDR1 MNHNS and CDR2 SASEGT. V lost 6 bases and J 3 bases, leaving 15 bases between the germline ends. The CDR3 DNA follows: TGTGCCAGCAGCCGGAGAGGCAGCCTCTACGAGCAGTACTTC. It specifies CASSRRGSLYEQYF.

The CDR3 spells CASSLLVNSPLHF. The CDR3 nucleotides are TGTGCCAGCAGCTTATTAGTTAATTCACCCCTCCACTTT. The chain couples TRBV7-2 to TRBJ1-6; unclear D gene. The germline V gene has CDR1 SGHTA and CDR2 FQGNSA. The CDR3 has 13 amino acids. V gave up 2 bases and J gave up 6 bases, with 5 bases separating them.

This clone was seen once. This chain links TRBV4-1 with TRBJ1-3, with 7 bases fitting TRBD1. V dropped 1 base and J dropped 6; count of bases not matched to a gene: 15. The CDR3 is 18 residues long. Per the germline V gene, CDR1 is MGHRA and CDR2 is YSYEKL. The CDR3 sequence is CASSQALDREGRANTIYF. CDR3 in DNA: TGCGCCAGCAGCCAAGCCCTAGACAGGGAAGGACGGGCAAACACCATATATTTT.

V gene TRBV27 combines with J gene TRBJ2-6, with D perhaps matching TRBD1 (5 bases). The germline V gene encodes CDR1 MNHEY and CDR2 SMNVEV (reference sequence). This CDR3 is built from 16 residues. V gave up 6 bases and J gave up 3 bases, with 15 bases separating them. CDR3 protein: CASRLRAPGGANVLTF. CDR3 nucleotides: TGTGCCAGCAGACTCAGGGCCCCGGGTGGGGCCAACGTCCTGACTTTC.

The V and J genes are TRBV15 and TRBJ2-5; 10 nucleotides match TRBD1. The DNA end lines up better with TRBJ2-7; the J call may be wrong. Germline CDR1 is LNHNV and CDR2 is YYDKDF (reference sequence). This CDR3 spans 15 amino acids. This chain's CDR3 is CATSRGDRGYYEQYF. CDR3 sequence (DNA): TGTGCCACCAGCAGAGGGGACAGGGGATACTACGAGCAGTACTTC.

This chain connects TRBV7-9 to TRBJ1-2; 9 bases line up with TRBD1. CDR1 is SEHNR and CDR2 is FQNEAQ in the germline V gene (reference sequence). The CDR3 is 14 amino acids. V trimming: 4 bases; J trimming: 4 bases; junction bases outside the gene matches: 4. In DNA form, the CDR3 reads TGTGCCAGCAGCTCAGGACAGGGGCCCTATGGCTACACCTTC. It specifies CASSSGQGPYGYTF.

J is TRBJ1-2 and V is TRBV29-1, with a weak D call TRBD1 (5 bases). CDR1 is SQVTM, CDR2 ANQGSEA, per germline. Between the trimmed V and J ends, which lost 7 bases and 4 bases, there was a span of 16 bases. CDR3 length equals 13 residues. The CDR3 bases are TGCAGCGCAATTCGGGGGGAGGGCTATGGCTACACCTTC. Translating gives CSAIRGEGYGYTF.

The chain links TRBV18 to TRBJ1-2; D is unresolved. Germline V gene data show CDR1 as KGHSH and CDR2 as LQKENI. This CDR3 comprises 14 residues. Trimming removed 3 bases from V and 1 base from J, with 9 bases in between. The CDR3 DNA follows: TGTGCCAGCTCACCCGAATTACTTAACTATGGCTACACCTTC. It codes for CASSPELLNYGYTF.

In this sample, this clone turned up once. The V and J genes are TRBV10-3 and TRBJ1-2, with D unresolved. The CDR3 has 11 amino acids. The V end lost 7 bases, the J end lost 12 bases, and 15 bases lay between the germline ends. The germline gives CDR1 ENHRY, CDR2 SYGVKD. The CDR3 DNA is TGTGCCATCAAAAGTGACGGAGCGGACACCTTC. It specifies CAIKSDGADTF.

The V and J genes are TRBV4-3 and TRBJ2-5, with 10 bases identical to TRBD1. The CDR3 length is 16 residues. Germline V gene lookup returns CDR1 LGHNA and CDR2 YSLEER. V gave up 3 bases and J gave up 4 bases; unmatched junction bases: 8. The CDR3 DNA is TGCGCCAGCAGCCACCTAGGGGACAGGGGTGGAGAGACCCAGTACTTC. Its translation: CASSHLGDRGGETQYF.

This clone was detected only a few times. The V gene is TRBV28, the J gene TRBJ2-1, with 8 bases aligning to TRBD2. V was clipped by 2 bases and J by 12 bases; unmatched bases: 9. Germline V gene lookup returns CDR1 MDHEN and CDR2 SYDVKM. This CDR3 comprises 14 residues. CDR3 bases: TGTGCCAGCAGTTTACATACGGGGGGGGCTGTGCAGTTCTTC. This sequence encodes CASSLHTGGAVQFF.

This chain connects TRBV7-2 to TRBJ2-5; D gene ambiguous. CDR1 SGHTA and CDR2 FQGNSA come from the germline V gene. Between the trimmed V and J ends, which lost 3 bases and 2 bases, there was a span of 10 bases. The CDR3 totals 14 residues. The CDR3 protein is CASSFRRVQETQYF. CDR3 sequence (DNA): TGTGCCAGCAGCTTCCGGAGAGTTCAAGAGACCCAGTACTTC.

The genes are TRBV4-3 and TRBJ1-2; maybe TRBD1 (6 bases). The CDR3 contains 17 residues. Deletions cut 3 bases from V and 4 bases from J, with 21 bases between. The V gene's germline CDR1 is LGHNA and CDR2 YSLEER. This CDR3 is CASSQPFNRDGIYGYTF. The CDR3 DNA reads as TGCGCCAGCAGCCAGCCCTTCAACAGGGACGGGATCTATGGCTACACCTTC.

The chain uses TRBV5-1 and TRBJ1-1; D perhaps matches TRBD1 (5 bases). The CDR3 consists of 14 residues. Germline CDR1 is SGHRS and CDR2 is YFSETQ. Trimming removed 4 bases from V and 8 bases from J, with 18 bases in between. As DNA, the CDR3 is TGCGCCAGCAGCCCGGGTGGGGGGTATACAGAAGCTTTCTTT. It translates to CASSPGGGYTEAFF.

The V call is TRBV2, the J call TRBJ1-5, with unresolved D. Trimming took off 6 bases at V and 8 bases at J, with 11 bases between the two ends. The CDR3 sequence is 12 residues long. CDR1 is SNHLY, CDR2 FYNNEI, per germline. CDR3 in amino acids: CASSGLGEPQHF. The CDR3 DNA sequence: TGTGCCAGCAGCGGCCTCGGGGAGCCCCAGCATTTT.

This clone has just one count. This chain links TRBV5-4 with TRBJ2-4; 7 nucleotides agree with TRBD1. Germline CDR1 is SGHNT and CDR2 is YYREEE (reference sequence). The V segment lost 4 bases and the J segment 7 bases; nucleotides outside the gene matches: 8. This CDR3 is 14 amino acids long. The CDR3 protein is CASSLQGVRNIQYF. The CDR3 coding sequence is TGTGCCAGCAGCCTTCAGGGGGTCCGGAACATTCAGTACTTC.

The chain joins TRBV29-1 to TRBJ1-2, with D possibly TRBD1 on 5 matching bases. Germline values: CDR1 SQVTM, CDR2 ANQGSEA. V was clipped by 3 bases and J by 6 bases, with 17 bases between them. There are 14 residues in the CDR3. The CDR3 region is CSVEAGGGSDGYTF. The CDR3 DNA sequence: TGCAGCGTTGAGGCTGGGGGAGGTTCTGATGGCTACACCTTC.

The chain joins TRBV15 to TRBJ1-1, with TRBD1 matching 7 bases. Germline V gene data show CDR1 as LNHNV and CDR2 as YYDKDF (reference sequence). The CDR3 contains 15 residues. The V and J ends lost 4 bases and 1 base, in that order; junction bases with no gene match: 6. CDR3 DNA: TGTGCCACCAGCACCGGGACAGTTCGGAACACTGAAGCTTTCTTT. It is translated as CATSTGTVRNTEAFF.

The chain has TRBV7-7 and TRBJ2-5; the match to TRBD2 covers 13 bases. Germline assignment: CDR1 SSHAT and CDR2 FNYEAQ (reference sequence). The CDR3 length is 14 residues. Trimming at V came to 4 bases and at J to 7 bases, leaving 3 bases not matched to a gene. The CDR3 sequence is CASSSRLAGGTQYF. The CDR3 nucleotides are TGTGCCAGCAGCTCCAGACTAGCGGGGGGGACCCAGTACTTC. The full variable domain, with the rest looked up from reference TRBV7-7 and TRBJ2-5, is GAGVSQSPRYKVTKRGQDVTLRCDPISSHATLYWYQQALGQGPEFLTYFNYEAQPDKSGLPSDRFSAERPEGSISTLTIQRTEQRDSAMYRCASSSRLAGGTQYFGPGTRLLVL.